This T cell receptor (beta chain) was found in a study of CD8+ T cells in alopecia areata. Study overall: Oral tofacitinib, 5 to 10 mg twice daily, was given in an open-label trial. Notes on the study in general: Clonality was higher in lesional than normal scalp, especially in alopecia totalis/universalis.

Reverse transcription of extracted RNA yielded cDNA, which provided the sequencing template. Sequencing was performed with immunoSEQ multiplex PCR; in TCRdb, only in-frame clones are kept and a portion is missing. The sample records 5,700 or so clones, roughly 64% being singletons. Sampling of alopecia areata patients yielded lesional scalp punch biopsies as well as peripheral blood. The V and J ends lost 1 base and 9 bases, in that order; junction bases with no gene match: 19. CDR1 is MGHRA and CDR2 is YSYEKL in the germline V gene. This CDR3 is built from 19 residues. Comment on this clone: The antigen is undetermined.

The specimen was skin, collected at week 0. J is TRBJ2-1 and V is TRBV4-1, with 9 bases lining up with TRBD2. The clonotype was recovered from a human donor with alopecia areata. The CDR3 is CASSQGTVRFAGGRTEQFF. CDR3 in DNA: TGCGCCAGCAGCCAAGGAACGGTCAGGTTTGCGGGGGGGCGTACTGAGCAGTTCTTC.